This T cell receptor beta chain derives from a study of cytomegalovirus exposure and HLA in healthy donors. The CDR3 is 15 residues long. The germline CDR1 and CDR2 sequences are SGHNT and YYREEE (reference sequence). Losses at the gene ends were 1 base for V and 5 bases for J; bases not matched to a gene: 5. Study-wide points: Across donors, presence/absence analyses took sequencing depth to be roughly uniform. In a later analysis, TCR association rates varied by HLA locus: DRB1 most, HLA-C fewest.

On this clone itself: The antigen is unknown.

PCR amplification relied on 60 Vbeta primers (plus 13 Jbeta primers). The method was immunoSEQ multiplex PCR; TCRdb's version includes in-frame clones alone and lacks a portion of them. The sample holds over 200,000 clones, 65% to 75% seen once. This chain joins TRBV5-4 and TRBJ1-1; 10 positions agree with TRBD1. Sequenced: PBMCs. This clonotype was sampled from a woman in her twenties or thirties in good health and CMV-seronegative. In nucleotides, the CDR3 is TGTGCCAGCAGCTTGCCGGGACAGGGGTTAACTGAAGCTTTCTTT. This sequence encodes CASSLPGQGLTEAFF.